The 20 T cell receptor beta chains given below trace back to one sample, sequenced in a study of blood T cell repertoires in COVID-19. This table comes from immunoSEQ multiplex PCR, and its TCRdb copy is limited to in-frame clones, with some not included. The data contain 200,000 to 300,000 clones, about 83% of them singletons. Sequencing input: peripheral blood. These receptor sequences come from an elderly man with acute or convalescent COVID-19.

The CDR3: CASSRPSGTGVGNEQFF. The CDR3 bases are TGTGCCAGCTCACGACCATCCGGGACAGGGGTGGGCAATGAGCAGTTCTTC. The chain employs TRBV18 and TRBJ2-1, with 10 bases identical to TRBD1. The CDR3 length is 17 residues. The junction had 12 bases not matched to a gene; V was cut back by 4 bases and J by 6 bases. The germline gives CDR1 KGHSH, CDR2 LQKENI.

The genes are TRBV7-2 and TRBJ2-5; D remains unclear. The V end was cut by 2 bases, the J end by 4 bases, with 5 bases between. This CDR3 is 12 amino acids long. Germline V lookup: CDR1 SGHTA, CDR2 FQGNSA. The CDR3 region has the DNA TGTGCCAGCAGCTTAACTTCAGAGACCCAGTACTTC. Translated: CASSLTSETQYF.

V and J are TRBV6-5 and TRBJ1-2; tentative D call: TRBD1 (5 bases). Germline V CDR1 and CDR2: MNHEY, SVGAGI. V lost 5 bases and J 0 bases, leaving 13 bases between the germline ends. CDR3 length: 15 amino acids. The chain's CDR3 is CASSHRQTSNYGYTF. DNA for the CDR3: TGTGCCAGCAGTCACCGACAGACATCTAACTATGGCTACACCTTC.

This rearrangement joins TRBV4-2 to TRBJ1-2; D ambiguous. The germline V gene encodes CDR1 LGHNA and CDR2 YNFKEQ. This CDR3 has 14 amino acids. V was cut by 1 base and J by 3 bases, with 9 bases left in between. CDR3 DNA: TGTGCCAGCAGCCAAGTGGGCAAAGACTATGGCTACACCTTC. It encodes CASSQVGKDYGYTF.

This sequence joins TRBV28 and TRBJ1-2, with D possibly matching TRBD1 (5 bases). Trimming left V 7 bases short and J 5 bases short, with 14 bases between. The CDR3 spans 13 residues. CDR1 is MDHEN, CDR2 SYDVKM, per germline. The CDR3 spells CASTTGGIYGYTF. In nucleotides, the CDR3 is TGTGCCAGCACAACCGGGGGGATATATGGCTACACCTTC.

The chain combines TRBV5-8 with TRBJ2-2, with D perhaps TRBD1 (6 bases). The CDR3 has 17 residues. Germline V gene lookup returns CDR1 SGHTS and CDR2 YDEGEE. V was clipped by 1 base and J by 5 bases, with 18 bases between them. CDR3 protein: CASSLRFSDRTTGELFF. DNA for the CDR3: TGTGCCAGCAGCTTGAGGTTTTCAGACAGGACGACCGGGGAGCTGTTTTTT.

V gene TRBV25-1 combines with J gene TRBJ2-7; 11 positions match TRBD2. Trimming at V came to 3 bases and at J to 5 bases, leaving 12 bases not matched to a gene. CDR3 length equals 17 residues. Looked up from germline, CDR1 is MGHDK and CDR2 is SYGVNS. The CDR3 here is CASSDRPSSGRSHEQYF. As DNA, the CDR3 is TGTGCCAGCAGTGATCGTCCCTCTAGCGGGAGGTCCCACGAGCAGTACTTC.

Turning to this clone: A read error may account for a junction end that differs from germline. The chain couples TRBV6-4 to TRBJ1-2; the D gene is possibly TRBD1 (5 bases). This CDR3 spans 14 amino acids. Germline loops: CDR1 MRHNA, CDR2 SNTAGT. Here the CDR3 reads CASRDFVRGTGYTF. In nucleotides, the CDR3 is TGTGCCAGCAGAGACTTTGTTCGGGGGACGGGCTACACCTTC.

The chain joins TRBV10-2 to TRBJ2-1, with TRBD1 identical over 9 bases. The trim removed 0 bases at V and 4 bases at J, leaving 1 base unmatched. The CDR3 has 15 amino acids. Germline V gives CDR1 WSHSY, CDR2 SAAADI. The CDR3 coding sequence is TGCGCCAGCAGTGAGTCAGGACAGGGGTACAATGAGCAGTTCTTC. Amino acids: CASSESGQGYNEQFF.

This clone occurred once. The genes are TRBV6-1 and TRBJ1-2; D remains ambiguous. Trimming removed 2 bases at V and 5 bases at J, with 6 bases between. Germline CDR1 and CDR2: MNHNS and SASEGT. The CDR3 runs 12 residues. This CDR3 is CASSEWLYGYTF. CDR3 coding DNA: TGTGCCAGCAGTGAATGGCTGTATGGCTACACCTTC.

The rearrangement links TRBV10-2 to TRBJ1-5, with unresolved D. The germline CDR1 and CDR2 sequences are WSHSY and SAAADI. The V gene lost 0 bases and the J gene lost 6 bases, with 12 bases spanning the gap. CDR3 length: 15 amino acids. CDR3 loop: CASSESRWEGQPQHF. In DNA form, the CDR3 reads TGCGCCAGCAGTGAGTCGAGGTGGGAGGGTCAGCCCCAGCATTTT.

The V gene is TRBV14, the J gene TRBJ2-4; 9 bases line up with TRBD1. Germline CDR1 reads SGHDN; CDR2 reads FVKESK. This CDR3 spans 14 amino acids. Germline trimming cut 1 base from V and 8 bases from J; bases unmatched to any gene: 3. This CDR3 reads CASSQGTGVDIQYF. CDR3 DNA: TGTGCCAGCAGCCAAGGGACAGGGGTGGACATTCAGTACTTC.

This clone has a handful of counts. V usage is TRBV3-1 (or the pseudogene TRBV3-2) and J usage is TRBJ1-6; D might be TRBD1 (5 bases). With 2 bases removed from V and 8 bases from J, the gap between germline ends came to 10 bases. This CDR3 is 14 amino acids long. Germline V gene sequence: CDR1 LGHDT, CDR2 YNNKEL (reference sequence). CDR3 sequence: CASSQNTGHSPLHF. In DNA, the CDR3 is TGTGCCAGCAGCCAAAATACAGGACATTCACCCCTCCACTTT.

The V call is TRBV6-5, the J call TRBJ2-3, with 8 positions matching TRBD2. This CDR3 is built from 14 residues. Germline assignment: CDR1 MNHEY and CDR2 SVGAGI. With 6 bases clipped from V and 1 base from J, the junction kept 3 bases outside the gene matches. The CDR3 DNA follows: TGTGCCAGCAGCCTTAGCGGGGGCACAGATACGCAGTATTTT. This encodes CASSLSGGTDTQYF.

This clone was seen a single time. The V call is TRBV19, the J call TRBJ2-1; possible D gene TRBD2, 5 bases. V lost 6 bases, J lost 7 bases, and 16 bases lay in between. This CDR3 spans 14 amino acids. CDR1 is LNHDA, CDR2 SQIVND, per germline (reference sequence). CDR3 in amino acids: CASSPSGVSNEQFF. The CDR3 DNA reads as TGTGCCAGTAGCCCATCCGGGGTATCGAATGAGCAGTTCTTC.

In its sample, this clone was seen once. V usage is TRBV5-1 and J usage is TRBJ2-2, with D maybe TRBD1 (6 bases). In germline, CDR1 is SGHRS, CDR2 YFSETQ. This CDR3 spans 14 amino acids. V lost 5 bases to trimming and J lost 4 bases, with 12 bases between them. The CDR3: CASRLQGPTGELFF. CDR3 sequence (DNA): TGCGCCAGCAGGCTACAGGGTCCCACCGGGGAGCTGTTTTTT.

V is TRBV19 and J is TRBJ2-3; D call uncertain. There are 12 residues in the CDR3. V was pared by 1 base and J by 7 bases, with 6 bases between. CDR1 and CDR2 from the germline V gene are LNHDA and SQIVND (reference sequence). The CDR3 here is CASSIGVNTQYF. CDR3 DNA: TGTGCCAGTAGTATAGGAGTGAATACGCAGTATTTT.

The chain uses TRBV24-1 and TRBJ2-3; the match to TRBD1 covers 8 bases. CDR1 and CDR2 from the germline V gene are KGHDR and SFDVKD. The junction had 9 bases not matched to a gene; V was cut back by 3 bases and J by 8 bases. This CDR3 comprises 15 residues. CDR3 nucleotides: TGTGCCACCAGTGATGGGACAGGTCCCCGGGGTACGCAGTATTTT. This encodes CATSDGTGPRGTQYF.

The CDR3 sequence: CASSLFRTGGSNSPLHF. Written as DNA, the CDR3 is TGTGCCAGCAGTTTATTTCGGACAGGGGGCTCGAATTCACCCCTCCACTTT. This chain links TRBV27 with TRBJ1-6, with 11 bases fitting TRBD1. This CDR3 has 17 residues. Germline CDR1 reads MNHEY; CDR2 reads SMNVEV (reference sequence). The V and J ends lost 1 base and 7 bases, in that order; junction bases with no gene match: 6.

V gene TRBV11-3 combines with J gene TRBJ2-3, with TRBD1 identical over 8 bases. With 5 bases clipped from V and 3 bases from J, the junction kept 7 bases outside the gene matches. This CDR3 is built from 15 residues. The germline V gene encodes CDR1 SGHNT and CDR2 YENEEA. CDR3 residues: CASSQGQGRTDTQYF. CDR3 bases: TGTGCCAGCAGCCAAGGACAGGGTCGGACAGATACGCAGTATTTT.